The T cell receptor (beta chain) under discussion was sequenced for a study of shared clonotypes between healthy human individuals. Background on the study: There were three CD4 naive, three CD4 memory, two CD8 naive and one CD8 memory plates per donor. Whole-study findings and limits: Generation probabilities were higher for clonotypes shared across all four sorted-subset donors than for unshared ones.

V lost 2 bases to trimming and J lost 1 base; unmatched junction nucleotides: 3. The CDR3 loop spans 15 amino acids. Germline lookup yields CDR1 SGHVS and CDR2 FNYEAQ. CD45RO-negative cells were positively selected for CCR7, leaving out terminally differentiated effector memory CD45RA+ cells. Clones were read by immunoSEQ multiplex PCR, and TCRdb kept only the in-frame ones, dropping some. This sample yields around 2,100,000 clones, of which about 94% are seen a single time; more than 0.95% belongs to the top ten. On this clone itself: Its antigen is currently unknown.

This sequence originates from a man younger than 30 in good health. The V and J genes are TRBV7-6 and TRBJ2-7; 9 nucleotides match TRBD2. The sample comprised naive CD8+ T cells sorted from blood. In nucleotides, the CDR3 is TGTGCCAGCAGCTTAATCCTAGCGGGATCCTACGAGCAGTACTTC. It codes for CASSLILAGSYEQYF. The full variable domain, in which reference TRBV7-6 and TRBJ2-7 provide the parts outside the CDR3, is GAGVSQSPRYKVTKRGQDVALRCDPISGHVSLYWYRQALGQGPEFLTYFNYEAQQDKSGLPNDRFSAERPEGSISTLTIQRTEQRDSAMYRCASSLILAGSYEQYFGPGTRLTVT.